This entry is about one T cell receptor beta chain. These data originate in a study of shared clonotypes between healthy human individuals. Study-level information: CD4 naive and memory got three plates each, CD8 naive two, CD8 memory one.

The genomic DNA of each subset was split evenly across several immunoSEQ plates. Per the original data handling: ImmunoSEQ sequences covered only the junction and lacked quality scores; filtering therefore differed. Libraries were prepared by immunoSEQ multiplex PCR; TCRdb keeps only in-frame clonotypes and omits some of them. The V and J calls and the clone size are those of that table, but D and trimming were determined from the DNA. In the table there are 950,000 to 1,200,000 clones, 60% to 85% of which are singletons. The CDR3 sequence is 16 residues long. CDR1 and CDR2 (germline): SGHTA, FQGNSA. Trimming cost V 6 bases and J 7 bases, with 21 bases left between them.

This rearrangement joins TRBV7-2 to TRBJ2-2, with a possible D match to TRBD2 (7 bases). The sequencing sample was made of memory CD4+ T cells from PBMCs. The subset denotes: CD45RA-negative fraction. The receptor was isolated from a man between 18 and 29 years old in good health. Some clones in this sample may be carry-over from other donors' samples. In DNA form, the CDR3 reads TGTGCCAGCAGGCCCCGGGGGCGGGAGACGATCGGGGAGCTGTTTTTT. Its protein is CASRPRGRETIGELFF. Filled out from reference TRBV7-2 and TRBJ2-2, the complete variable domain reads GAGVSQSPSNKVTEKGKDVELRCDPISGHTALYWYRQSLGQGLEFLIYFQGNSAPDKSGLPSDRFSAERTGGSVSTLTIQRTQQEDSAVYLCASRPRGRETIGELFFGEGSRLTVL.